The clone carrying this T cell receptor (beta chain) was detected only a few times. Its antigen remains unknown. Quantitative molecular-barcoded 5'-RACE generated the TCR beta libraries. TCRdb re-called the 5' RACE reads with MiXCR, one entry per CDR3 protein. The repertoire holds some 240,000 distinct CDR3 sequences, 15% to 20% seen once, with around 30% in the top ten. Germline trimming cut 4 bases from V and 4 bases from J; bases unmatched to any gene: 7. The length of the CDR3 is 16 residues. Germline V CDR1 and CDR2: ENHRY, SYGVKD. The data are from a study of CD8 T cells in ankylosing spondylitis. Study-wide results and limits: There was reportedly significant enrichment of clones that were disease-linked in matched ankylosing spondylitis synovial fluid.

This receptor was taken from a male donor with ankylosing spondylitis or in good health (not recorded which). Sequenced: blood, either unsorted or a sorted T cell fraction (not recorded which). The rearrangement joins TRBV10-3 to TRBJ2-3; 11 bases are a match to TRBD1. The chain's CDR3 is CAISGTGTGGADTQYF. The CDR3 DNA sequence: TGTGCCATCAGTGGCACCGGGACAGGGGGGGCAGATACGCAGTATTTT.